This T cell receptor beta chain was obtained from a study of shared clonotypes between healthy human individuals. Whole-study findings and limits: Across subsets, estimated richness was generally greater for naive than for memory populations. Enrolling few donors narrowed the genetic and exposure-history diversity that was represented. Clonotype sharing levels among donors were expected to vary with sequencing depth.

Here immunoSEQ multiplex PCR was the method, and the copy in TCRdb shows in-frame clones only, minus some. The table includes 2 million to 2.5 million clones, approximately 96% detected once. Germline assignment: CDR1 SQVTM and CDR2 ANQGSEA. Trimming stripped 3 bases from V and 5 bases from J, with 8 bases between. This CDR3 comprises 11 residues. This clone came up once. Its antigen is unknown. Recent acute infections and vaccinations were absent in the healthy HIV-negative adult donors. The genes are TRBV29-1 and TRBJ2-7; TRBD1 might be the D (5 bases). The receptor's source is a man aged 18-30 years in good health. The sequenced material came from naive CD4+ T cells sorted from blood. Indicated subset: CD45RA+ positively selected. The CDR3 is CSVDARDEQYF. Written as DNA, the CDR3 is TGCAGCGTTGATGCCAGGGACGAGCAGTACTTC.